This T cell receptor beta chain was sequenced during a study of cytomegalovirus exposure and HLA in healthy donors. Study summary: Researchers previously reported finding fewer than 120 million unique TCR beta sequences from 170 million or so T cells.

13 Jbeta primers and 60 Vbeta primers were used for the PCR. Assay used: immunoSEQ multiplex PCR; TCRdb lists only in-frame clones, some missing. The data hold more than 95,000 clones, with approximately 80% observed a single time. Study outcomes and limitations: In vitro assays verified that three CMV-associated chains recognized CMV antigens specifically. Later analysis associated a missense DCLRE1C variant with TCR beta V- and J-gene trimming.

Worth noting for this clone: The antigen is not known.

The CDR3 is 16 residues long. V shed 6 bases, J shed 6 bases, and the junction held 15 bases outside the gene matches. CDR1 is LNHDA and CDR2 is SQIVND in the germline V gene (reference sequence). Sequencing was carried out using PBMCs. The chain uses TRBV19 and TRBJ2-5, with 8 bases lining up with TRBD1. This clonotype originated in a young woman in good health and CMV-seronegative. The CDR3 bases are TGTGCCAGTAGACATATCGGGACAGGAGATTCGAAGACCCAGTACTTC. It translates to CASRHIGTGDSKTQYF.